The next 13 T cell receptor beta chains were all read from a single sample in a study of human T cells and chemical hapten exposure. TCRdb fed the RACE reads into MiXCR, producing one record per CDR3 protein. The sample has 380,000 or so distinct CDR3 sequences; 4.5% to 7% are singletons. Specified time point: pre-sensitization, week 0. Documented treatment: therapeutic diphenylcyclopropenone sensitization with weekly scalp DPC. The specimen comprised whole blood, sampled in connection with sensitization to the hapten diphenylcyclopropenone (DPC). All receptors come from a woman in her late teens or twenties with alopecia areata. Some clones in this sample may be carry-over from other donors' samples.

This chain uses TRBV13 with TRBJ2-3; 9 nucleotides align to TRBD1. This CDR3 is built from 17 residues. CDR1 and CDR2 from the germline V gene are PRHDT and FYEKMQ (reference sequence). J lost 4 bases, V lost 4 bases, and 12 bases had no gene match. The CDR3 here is CASSSARGQGSSDTQYF. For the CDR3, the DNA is TGTGCCAGCAGCTCGGCAAGAGGACAGGGGTCCTCAGATACGCAGTATTTT.

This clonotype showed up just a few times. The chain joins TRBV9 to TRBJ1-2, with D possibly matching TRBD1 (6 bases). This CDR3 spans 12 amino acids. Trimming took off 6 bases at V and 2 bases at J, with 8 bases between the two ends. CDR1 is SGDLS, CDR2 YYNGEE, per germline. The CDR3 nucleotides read TGTGCCAGCACACAGGGAAACTATGGCTACACCTTC. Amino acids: CASTQGNYGYTF.

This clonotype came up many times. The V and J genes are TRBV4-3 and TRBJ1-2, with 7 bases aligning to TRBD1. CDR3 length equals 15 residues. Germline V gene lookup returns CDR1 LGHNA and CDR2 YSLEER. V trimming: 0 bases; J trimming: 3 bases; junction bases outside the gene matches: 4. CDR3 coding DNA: TGCGCCAGCAGCCAAGATAGGCAGGGGGACTATGGCTACACCTTC. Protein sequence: CASSQDRQGDYGYTF.

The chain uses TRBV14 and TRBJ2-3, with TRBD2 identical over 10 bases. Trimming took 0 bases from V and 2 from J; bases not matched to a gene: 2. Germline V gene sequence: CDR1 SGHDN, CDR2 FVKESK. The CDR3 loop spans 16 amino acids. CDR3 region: CASSQDLAGDTDTQYF. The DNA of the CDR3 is TGTGCCAGCAGCCAAGACCTAGCGGGGGACACAGATACGCAGTATTTT.

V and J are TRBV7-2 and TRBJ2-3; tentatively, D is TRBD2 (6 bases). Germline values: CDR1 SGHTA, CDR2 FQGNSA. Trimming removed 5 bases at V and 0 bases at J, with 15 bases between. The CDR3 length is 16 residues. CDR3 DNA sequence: TGTGCCAGCAGCCCTGTGTGGGGGGTAAGCACAGATACGCAGTATTTT. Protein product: CASSPVWGVSTDTQYF.

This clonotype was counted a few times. This CDR3 reads CASSILYEQYF. In DNA, the CDR3 is TGTGCCAGCAGCATACTCTACGAGCAGTACTTC. The chain carries TRBV6-6 and TRBJ2-7; D unclear. The CDR3 extends over 11 amino acids. Trimming left V 6 bases short and J 3 bases short, with 6 bases between. Per germline, CDR1 MNHNY and CDR2 SVGAGI (reference sequence).

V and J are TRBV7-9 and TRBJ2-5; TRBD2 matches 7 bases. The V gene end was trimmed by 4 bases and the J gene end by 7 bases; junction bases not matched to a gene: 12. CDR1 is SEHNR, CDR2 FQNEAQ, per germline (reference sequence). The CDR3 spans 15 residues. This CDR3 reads CASSSRATSPATQYF. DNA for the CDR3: TGTGCCAGCAGCTCCAGGGCGACTAGCCCGGCGACCCAGTACTTC.

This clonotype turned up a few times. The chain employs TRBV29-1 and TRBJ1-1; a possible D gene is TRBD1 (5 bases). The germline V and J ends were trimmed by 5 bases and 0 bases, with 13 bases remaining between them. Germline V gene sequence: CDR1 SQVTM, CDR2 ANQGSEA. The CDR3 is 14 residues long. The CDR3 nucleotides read TGCAGCGTTAACCGGGACTCCCTGAACACTGAAGCTTTCTTT. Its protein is CSVNRDSLNTEAFF.

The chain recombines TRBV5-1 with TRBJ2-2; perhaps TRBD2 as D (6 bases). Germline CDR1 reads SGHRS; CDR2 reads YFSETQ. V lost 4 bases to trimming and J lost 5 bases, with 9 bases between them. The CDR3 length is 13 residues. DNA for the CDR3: TGCGCCAGCAGCCCACGGGAGACCGGGGAGCTGTTTTTT. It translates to CASSPRETGELFF.

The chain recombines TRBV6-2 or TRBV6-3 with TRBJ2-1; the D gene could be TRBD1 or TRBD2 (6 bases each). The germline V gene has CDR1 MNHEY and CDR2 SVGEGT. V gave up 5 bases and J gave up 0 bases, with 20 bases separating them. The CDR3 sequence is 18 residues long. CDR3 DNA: TGTGCCAGCAGTACCCCCATGTGGGGGGCTAGCTCCTACAATGAGCAGTTCTTC. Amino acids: CASSTPMWGASSYNEQFF.

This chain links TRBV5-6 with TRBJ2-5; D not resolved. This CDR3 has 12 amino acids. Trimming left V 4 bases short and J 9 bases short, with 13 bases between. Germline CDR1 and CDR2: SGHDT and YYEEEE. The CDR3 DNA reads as TGTGCCAGCAGCCTCCTGGCCGTCCCCCAGTACTTC. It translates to CASSLLAVPQYF.

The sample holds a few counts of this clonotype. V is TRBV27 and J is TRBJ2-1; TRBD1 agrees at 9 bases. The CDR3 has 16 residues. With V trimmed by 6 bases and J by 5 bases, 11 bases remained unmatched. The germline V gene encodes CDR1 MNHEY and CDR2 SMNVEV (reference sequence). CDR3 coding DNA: TGTGCCAGCAGCTCCTCCGTCGGGACAGGGAACAATGAGCAGTTCTTC. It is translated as CASSSSVGTGNNEQFF.

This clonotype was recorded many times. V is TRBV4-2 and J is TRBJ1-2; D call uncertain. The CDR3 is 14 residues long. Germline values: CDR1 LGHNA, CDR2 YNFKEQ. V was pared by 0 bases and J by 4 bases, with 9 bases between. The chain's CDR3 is CASSQEGPRYGYTF. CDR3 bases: TGTGCCAGCAGCCAAGAGGGCCCTCGCTATGGCTACACCTTC.